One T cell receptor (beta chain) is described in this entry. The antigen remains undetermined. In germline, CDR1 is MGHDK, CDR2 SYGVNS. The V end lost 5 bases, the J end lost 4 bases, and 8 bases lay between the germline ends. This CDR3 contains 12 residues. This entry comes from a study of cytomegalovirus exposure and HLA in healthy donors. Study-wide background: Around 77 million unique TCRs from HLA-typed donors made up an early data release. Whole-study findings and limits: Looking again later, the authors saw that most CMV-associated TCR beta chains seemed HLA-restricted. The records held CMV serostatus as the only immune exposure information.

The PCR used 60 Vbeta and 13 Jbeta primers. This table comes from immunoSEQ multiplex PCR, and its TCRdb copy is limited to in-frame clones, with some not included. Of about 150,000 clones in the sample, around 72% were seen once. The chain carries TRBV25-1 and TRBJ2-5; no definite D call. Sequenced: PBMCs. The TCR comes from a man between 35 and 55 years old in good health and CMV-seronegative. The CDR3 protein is CASSQFGETQYF. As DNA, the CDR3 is TGTGCCAGCAGTCAATTCGGAGAGACCCAGTACTTC. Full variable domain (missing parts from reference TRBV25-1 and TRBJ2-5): EADIYQTPRYLVIGTGKKITLECSQTMGHDKMYWYQQDPGMELHLIHYSYGVNSTEKGDLSSESTVSRIRTEHFPLTLESARPSHTSQYLCASSQFGETQYFGPGTRLLVL.